This T cell receptor (beta chain) comes out of a study of T-cell memory formation after mild COVID-19. Study in general: TCR clusters largely stayed donor specific.

Researchers used 5'RACE with constant-segment primers to make TCR alpha and TCR beta cDNA libraries that carry sample barcodes and UMIs. Using its own MiXCR run on the 5' RACE reads, TCRdb lists one record per CDR3 protein. The profile shows about 310,000 distinct CDR3 sequences, approximately 20% of them singletons. The CDR3 has 14 residues. The V gene lost 3 bases and the J gene lost 8 bases, with 14 bases spanning the gap. From germline, CDR1 is MGHDK and CDR2 SYGVNS. Sequencing was performed on PBMCs or a T cell subset sorted from them (not recorded which). The TCR comes from a man between 18 and 35 years old who had mild COVID-19 (a few samples of this study predate the infection). Cell type and time point are not known. The chain is built from TRBV25-1 and TRBJ1-3, with a weak D call TRBD1 (5 bases). This chain's CDR3 is CASSDSFRGDTIYF. The CDR3, as DNA: TGTGCCAGCAGTGACAGTTTCCGAGGGGACACCATATATTTT.